These 20 T cell receptor beta chains came from one sample sequenced in a study of shared clonotypes between healthy human individuals. Measured with immunoSEQ multiplex PCR; TCRdb has only the in-frame clones, and not every one. The sample includes about 2.2 million clones, 90% to 95% of them seen just once. Only CD45RO-negative cells positively selected for CCR7 counted as naive CD8 cells, so terminally differentiated effector memory CD45RA+ cells were excluded. Sequencing used naive CD8+ T cells from PBMCs. The receptor source for this set is a man aged 18 to 35 in good health. Some clones in this sample may be carry-over from other donors' samples.

The chain links TRBV5-4 to TRBJ1-2, with 8 bases matching TRBD1. Germline CDR1 is SGHNT and CDR2 is YYREEE (reference sequence). The CDR3 runs 16 residues. J gave up 2 bases and V 3 bases, and 9 bases lay outside the gene matches. CDR3 bases: TGTGCCAGCAGCTCCCTAAAAGGACAGGGAAACTATGGCTACACCTTC. Protein sequence: CASSSLKGQGNYGYTF.

This chain uses TRBV5-1 with TRBJ2-3; D not certain. The germline V and J ends were trimmed by 4 bases and 2 bases, with 2 bases remaining between them. CDR3 size: 11 residues. CDR1 is SGHRS and CDR2 is YFSETQ in the germline V gene. The CDR3 coding sequence is TGCGCCAGCAGCAACACAGATACGCAGTATTTT. The encoded protein is CASSNTDTQYF.

V usage is TRBV7-6 and J usage is TRBJ2-7; tentative D call: TRBD1 (6 bases). CDR1 SGHVS and CDR2 FNYEAQ come from the germline V gene. The CDR3 extends over 15 amino acids. With 5 bases removed from V and 3 bases from J, the gap between germline ends came to 17 bases. The chain's CDR3 is CASSPGGTRRYEQYF. CDR3 nucleotide sequence: TGTGCCAGCAGCCCAGGTGGGACACGGCGCTACGAGCAGTACTTC.

The gene calls are TRBV29-1 and TRBJ2-7; D possibly uses TRBD1 or TRBD2 (5 bases each). V was clipped by 4 bases and J by 6 bases, with 7 bases between them. The CDR3 loop spans 10 amino acids. Germline CDR1 is SQVTM and CDR2 is ANQGSEA. CDR3 nucleotides: TGCAGCGTTGCGGGGCGCGAGCAGTACTTC. Translating gives CSVAGREQYF.

This chain uses TRBV27 with TRBJ2-3, with D perhaps being TRBD1 or TRBD2 (5 bases each). The CDR3 consists of 14 residues. Germline loops: CDR1 MNHEY, CDR2 SMNVEV (reference sequence). V lost 7 bases, J lost 0 bases, and 11 bases lay in between. CDR3 DNA: TGTGCCAGCAATTGGGGCGGGAGCACAGATACGCAGTATTTT. Translation gives CASNWGGSTDTQYF.

V and J are TRBV7-8 and TRBJ2-2; D could derive from TRBD1 or TRBD2 (6 bases each). Trimming pared 1 base from V and 8 bases from J, leaving 20 bases between. The germline V gene encodes CDR1 SGHVS and CDR2 FQNEAQ. This CDR3 has 17 amino acids. CDR3 in DNA: TGTGCCAGCAGCTTAGATCCGGGGGCCGGACGCGATGGGGAGCTGTTTTTT. As protein: CASSLDPGAGRDGELFF.

The chain couples TRBV2 to TRBJ2-5; D unresolved. The CDR3 spans 15 residues. Germline values: CDR1 SNHLY, CDR2 FYNNEI. V was trimmed by 1 base and J by 4 bases, leaving 13 bases between them. The CDR3 DNA follows: TGTGCCAGCAGTGAAGGTTATTCAGGAAGAGAGACCCAGTACTTC. Translating gives CASSEGYSGRETQYF.

Only one count was recorded for this clone. The chain combines TRBV10-3 with TRBJ1-1, with D perhaps TRBD1 (6 bases). Germline CDR1 ENHRY, CDR2 SYGVKD. The CDR3 length is 16 residues. V was pared by 2 bases and J by 1 base, with 14 bases between. CDR3 protein: CAISEGFGGENTEAFF. CDR3 bases: TGTGCCATCAGTGAGGGGTTTGGGGGCGAGAACACTGAAGCTTTCTTT.

The J gene is TRBJ2-7, the V gene TRBV27; D assignment may be TRBD1 or TRBD2 (6 bases each). V gave up 3 bases and J gave up 7 bases, with 16 bases separating them. CDR1 and CDR2 (germline): MNHEY, SMNVEV (reference sequence). The CDR3 spans 14 residues. The CDR3 nucleotides read TGTGCCAGCAGTTTCCTAGCGCAAGGGGGGGAGCAGTACTTC. Translating it yields CASSFLAQGGEQYF.

The chain links TRBV7-3 to TRBJ2-7, with D perhaps matching TRBD1 (5 bases). V was pared by 1 base and J by 6 bases, with 16 bases between. This CDR3 spans 15 amino acids. Germline V CDR1 and CDR2: SGHTA, FQGTGA. CDR3 sequence reads: CASSLIGQGTGEQYF. CDR3 sequence (DNA): TGTGCCAGCAGCTTAATTGGGCAGGGTACGGGCGAGCAGTACTTC. Using reference TRBV7-3 and TRBJ2-7 for the parts outside the CDR3, the full variable domain is GAGVSQTPSNKVTEKGKYVELRCDPISGHTALYWYRQSLGQGPEFLIYFQGTGAADDSGLPNDRFFAVRPEGSVSTLKIQRTERGDSAVYLCASSLIGQGTGEQYFGPGTRLTVT.

In this sample, this clone turned up once. The chain is built from TRBV7-8 and TRBJ2-7; tentatively, D is TRBD1 or TRBD2 (5 bases each). Germline values: CDR1 SGHVS, CDR2 FQNEAQ. V lost 7 bases and J lost 6, with 25 bases in between. CDR3 length: 16 residues. Here the CDR3 reads CASTPTRTPGAREQYF. As DNA, the CDR3 is TGTGCCAGCACCCCTACCCGGACTCCCGGGGCCCGCGAGCAGTACTTC.

This clone was recorded only once. This chain joins TRBV4-2 and TRBJ2-7; D ambiguous. Trimming cost V 6 bases and J 1 base, with 16 bases left between them. The CDR3 sequence is 15 residues long. Looked up from germline, CDR1 is LGHNA and CDR2 is YNFKEQ. CDR3: CASRVETLASYEQYF. The CDR3 DNA reads TGTGCCAGCAGGGTCGAGACACTCGCGTCCTACGAGCAGTACTTC.

V gene TRBV4-2 combines with J gene TRBJ2-1; 12 bases agree with TRBD2. The CDR3 has 15 residues. Trimming took 1 base from V and 8 from J; bases not matched to a gene: 3. Germline assignment: CDR1 LGHNA and CDR2 YNFKEQ. This CDR3 reads CASSQGLAGVDEQFF. CDR3 nucleotide sequence: TGTGCCAGCAGCCAAGGACTAGCGGGAGTTGATGAGCAGTTCTTC.

The V call is TRBV5-8, the J call TRBJ2-1; D might be TRBD2 (7 bases). The CDR3 length is 14 residues. Germline V lookup: CDR1 SGHTS, CDR2 YDEGEE. The V end was cut by 2 bases, the J end by 6 bases, with 12 bases between. CDR3 sequence reads: CASSFGGGGNEQFF. CDR3 nucleotides: TGTGCCAGCAGCTTTGGGGGAGGGGGCAATGAGCAGTTCTTC. Drawing the rest from reference TRBV5-8 and TRBJ2-1, the complete variable domain is EAGVTQSPTHLIKTRGQQATLRCSPISGHTSVYWYQQALGLGLQFLLWYDEGEERNRGNFPPRFSGRQFPNYSSELNVNALELEDSALYLCASSFGGGGNEQFFGPGTRLTVL.

The sample holds one count of this clone. The genes are TRBV11-2 and TRBJ2-7; 9 bases are shared with TRBD2. The germline CDR1 and CDR2 sequences are SGHAT and FQNNGV. Trimming took 1 base from V and 2 from J; bases not matched to a gene: 6. This CDR3 is built from 16 residues. The CDR3: CASSLGRLADPYEQYF. The DNA of the CDR3 is TGTGCCAGCAGCTTAGGACGACTAGCGGATCCCTACGAGCAGTACTTC.

The gene calls are TRBV10-1 and TRBJ1-5, with a weak D call TRBD1 (6 bases). The CDR3 is 15 amino acids. Trimming pared 2 bases from V and 6 bases from J, leaving 14 bases between. The germline CDR1 and CDR2 sequences are WNHNN and SYGVQD (reference sequence). The CDR3 loop reads CASSEPRGVGQPQHF. In DNA, the CDR3 is TGCGCCAGCAGTGAGCCGAGGGGGGTAGGTCAGCCCCAGCATTTT.

This chain links TRBV19 with TRBJ1-1; tentatively, D is TRBD1 (5 bases). Trimming removed 7 bases from V and 6 bases from J, with 18 bases in between. The CDR3 length is 14 residues. In germline, CDR1 is LNHDA, CDR2 SQIVND (reference sequence). CDR3 protein: CASMAIGVRAEAFF. The CDR3 DNA follows: TGTGCCAGTATGGCGATAGGGGTTCGGGCTGAAGCTTTCTTT.

The genes are TRBV6-1 and TRBJ2-7, with D unresolved. Trimming removed 4 bases at V and 0 bases at J, with 13 bases between. The germline CDR1 and CDR2 sequences are MNHNS and SASEGT. This CDR3 spans 15 amino acids. CDR3 loop: CASSGFTLYSYEQYF. As DNA, the CDR3 is TGTGCCAGCAGTGGGTTCACTCTATACTCCTACGAGCAGTACTTC.

V is TRBV30 and J is TRBJ2-7; D unresolved. Trimming removed 0 bases at V and 2 bases at J, with 14 bases between. Per germline, CDR1 GTSNPN and CDR2 SVGIG (reference sequence). The CDR3 loop spans 15 amino acids. In DNA, the CDR3 is TGTGCCTGGAGTGTACTTGGGGTGCCCCCCTACGAGCAGTACTTC. This codes for CAWSVLGVPPYEQYF.

Concerning this clone: Other DNA sequences of this sample code for an identical CDR3. The genes are TRBV7-9 and TRBJ2-7; D possibly corresponds to TRBD1 (5 bases). V shed 5 bases and J shed 4 bases, with 9 bases lying between them. The CDR3 spans 12 residues. Germline values: CDR1 SEHNR, CDR2 FQNEAQ (reference sequence). CDR3 coding DNA: TGTGCCAGCAGCGGGGCGGCTTACGAGCAGTACTTC. It translates to CASSGAAYEQYF. Together with reference TRBV7-9 and TRBJ2-7, the CDR3 gives the full variable domain: DTGVSQNPRHKITKRGQNVTFRCDPISEHNRLYWYRQTLGQGPEFLTYFQNEAQLEKSRLLSDRFSAERPKGSFSTLEIQRTEQGDSAMYLCASSGAAYEQYFGPGTRLTVT.